Below are 9 T cell receptor beta chains sequenced from a single sample in a study of metastatic and nonmetastatic thyroid tumors. TCRdb re-analyzed the PCR reads through MiXCR. Of roughly 30,000 clones in the sample, approximately 11% were seen once. Prior to thyroid surgery, none of the patients had received any treatment. Specimen: blood. Source of these receptors: a female donor with papillary thyroid cancer or a benign thyroid nodule (not recorded which). Some clones in this sample may be carry-over from other donors' samples.

Many counts were recorded for this clone. This chain joins TRBV9 and TRBJ1-1; D is ambiguous. Germline CDR1 SGDLS, CDR2 YYNGEE. The V and J ends lost 4 bases and 1 base respectively, with 11 bases between them. The CDR3 loop spans 14 amino acids. The CDR3 nucleotides read TGTGCCAGCAGCACACACTGGGGGAACACTGAAGCTTTCTTT. This gives the protein CASSTHWGNTEAFF.

This clone appeared a few times. The V call is TRBV20-1, the J call TRBJ2-7; D remains unclear. CDR1 is DFQATT, CDR2 SNEGSKA, per germline (reference sequence). Trimming removed 3 bases from V and 3 bases from J, with 9 bases in between. The CDR3 runs to 12 residues. In DNA form, the CDR3 reads TGCAGTGCTAGTGCCGGGTACTACGAGCAGTACTTC. This encodes CSASAGYYEQYF.

The genes are TRBV3-1 and TRBJ2-1; a possible D gene is TRBD1 (8 bases). V was shortened by 5 bases and J by 3 bases, with 11 bases between the two germline ends. CDR1 is LGHDT, CDR2 YNNKEL, per germline (reference sequence). The CDR3 totals 14 residues. Here the CDR3 DNA reads TGTGCCAGCAGCTACAGGGGGGGCTACAATGAGCAGTTCTTC. Encoded protein: CASSYRGGYNEQFF.

By share, this clone counts as medium-sized (0.01 to 0.1%). The chain's CDR3 is CASSYGRERYNEQFF. The DNA for the CDR3 is TGTGCCAGCAGTTACGGGCGGGAGCGCTACAATGAGCAGTTCTTC. The gene calls are TRBV6-5 and TRBJ2-1, with 7 bases aligning to TRBD2. Germline CDR1 is MNHEY and CDR2 is SVGAGI. The length of the CDR3 is 15 residues. Germline trimming cut 2 bases from V and 3 bases from J; bases unmatched to any gene: 4.

This clone was seen repeatedly, ten times or more. The rearrangement links TRBV12-3 or TRBV12-4 to TRBJ2-7; 7 bases align to TRBD1. The CDR3 runs to 15 residues. Germline trimming cut 3 bases from V and 4 bases from J; bases unmatched to any gene: 9. The CDR3 DNA is TGTGCCAGCAGTTTTAGACAGGGTCTATGGTACGAGCAGTACTTC. This codes for CASSFRQGLWYEQYF.

The table lists this clone with many counts. This may come from a read error, since a much larger clone is one base off. CDR3 bases: TGTGCCAGTAGTAAGGGCACATCCTACTCTGGGGCCAACGTCCTGGCTTTC. Its translation is CASSKGTSYSGANVLAF. This rearrangement joins TRBV19 to TRBJ2-6, with D perhaps TRBD1 (5 bases). The CDR3 covers 17 residues. In germline, CDR1 is LNHDA, CDR2 SQIVND (reference sequence).

This clone was observed at least ten times. The rearrangement links TRBV20-1 to TRBJ2-7; D call uncertain. The CDR3 consists of 11 residues. Trimming cost V 6 bases and J 4 bases, with 10 bases left between them. Germline V gene sequence: CDR1 DFQATT, CDR2 SNEGSKA (reference sequence). CDR3 sequence reads: CSALRLYEQYF. In DNA, the CDR3 is TGCAGTGCCCTGCGCTTGTACGAGCAGTACTTC.

V usage is TRBV5-1 and J usage is TRBJ2-2; TRBD1 might be the D (6 bases). CDR3 length equals 15 residues. V was cut by 4 bases and J by 3 bases, with 13 bases left in between. Germline CDR1 SGHRS, CDR2 YFSETQ. As DNA, the CDR3 is TGCGCCAGCAGCAAACAGGGATCGGACACCGGGGAGCTGTTTTTT. Its protein product is CASSKQGSDTGELFF.

This clone has a count of ten or more. This rearrangement joins TRBV2 to TRBJ2-1; 9 bases agree with TRBD2. This CDR3 spans 15 amino acids. With V trimmed by 11 bases and J by 7 bases, 15 bases remained unmatched. Looked up from germline, CDR1 is SNHLY and CDR2 is FYNNEI. The CDR3 DNA is TGTGCCGGGCGCCAGGCGGGAGGGCCGCGGAATGAGCAGTTCTTC. Translating gives CAGRQAGGPRNEQFF.